These 30 T cell receptor beta chains were sequenced from one sample in a study of metastatic and nonmetastatic thyroid tumors. Patients were all untreated before their thyroid surgery. MiXCR was used by TCRdb to re-call the PCR reads. This sample has 15,000 to 20,000 clones, with more than 20% found just once. Sequencing was carried out using adjacent normal tissue. The receptors stem from a female donor with papillary thyroid cancer or a benign thyroid nodule (not recorded which). Some clones in this sample may be carry-over from other donors' samples.

This clone appeared a few times. The CDR3 reads CANQGRGGTGELFF. The CDR3 nucleotides are TGTGCCAACCAGGGTCGGGGAGGCACCGGGGAGCTGTTTTTT. V usage is TRBV2 and J usage is TRBJ2-2; tentative D call: TRBD2 (6 bases). There are 14 residues in the CDR3. Per the germline V gene, CDR1 is SNHLY and CDR2 is FYNNEI. The V end was cut by 10 bases, the J end by 4 bases, with 16 bases between.

The chain couples TRBV5-1 to TRBJ2-5; D gene uncertain. This CDR3 contains 15 residues. Germline V lookup: CDR1 SGHRS, CDR2 YFSETQ. Trimming stripped 1 base from V and 2 bases from J, with 12 bases between. The CDR3 loop is CASSLFRRHQETQYF. The CDR3 bases are TGCGCCAGCAGCTTGTTCCGGCGGCATCAAGAGACCCAGTACTTC.

The rearrangement uses TRBV20-1 and TRBJ2-5; TRBD2 agrees at 7 bases. The CDR3 consists of 12 residues. Germline CDR1 is DFQATT and CDR2 is SNEGSKA (reference sequence). V shed 3 bases, J shed 4 bases, and the junction held 2 bases outside the gene matches. The CDR3 sequence: CSASPGGETQYF. The CDR3 DNA reads as TGCAGTGCTAGCCCGGGAGGAGAGACCCAGTACTTC.

Ten or more counts support this clone. The V gene is TRBV12-5, the J gene TRBJ2-7; maybe TRBD1 (6 bases). The germline CDR1 and CDR2 sequences are LGHNT and FRNRAP. This CDR3 has 13 amino acids. V was cut by 5 bases and J by 3 bases, with 11 bases left in between. CDR3 sequence reads: CASGTGQIYEQYF. CDR3 in DNA: TGTGCTAGTGGTACAGGACAGATCTACGAGCAGTACTTC. The full variable domain, rest sourced from reference TRBV12-5 and TRBJ2-7, is DARVTQTPRHKVTEMGQEVTMRCQPILGHNTVFWYRQTMMQGLELLAYFRNRAPLDDSGMPKDRFSAEMPDATLATLKIQPSEPRDSAVYFCASGTGQIYEQYFGPGTRLTVT.

This chain's CDR3 is CSARLTGRPYEQYF. The CDR3 DNA follows: TGCAGTGCTAGATTAACGGGACGCCCCTACGAGCAGTACTTC. The genes are TRBV20-1 and TRBJ2-7; TRBD1 or TRBD2 may be the D gene (5 bases each). Trimming cost V 2 bases and J 2 bases, with 13 bases left between them. There are 14 residues in the CDR3. CDR1 and CDR2 (germline): DFQATT, SNEGSKA (reference sequence).

This clone is classed as medium-sized. The rearrangement links TRBV7-9 to TRBJ1-2; possible D gene TRBD1, 6 bases. V dropped 1 base and J dropped 8 bases, with 8 bases sitting between them. This CDR3 has 12 residues. From germline, CDR1 is SEHNR and CDR2 FQNEAQ (reference sequence). CDR3 loop: CASSLDRAGYTF. CDR3 bases: TGTGCCAGCAGCTTAGACAGGGCAGGCTACACCTTC.

V is TRBV11-2 and J is TRBJ2-7; 9 positions match TRBD1. CDR1 SGHAT and CDR2 FQNNGV come from the germline V gene. The CDR3 is made up of 17 amino acids. J was trimmed by 5 bases and V by 4 bases; bases with no gene match: 15. CDR3 DNA: TGTGCCAGCAGCTCCTCGCCCGTGGGACAGGGACGGGACGAGCAGTACTTC. It yields the protein CASSSSPVGQGRDEQYF.

This clone came up many times. This chain uses TRBV19 with TRBJ1-5; unclear D gene. This CDR3 has 14 residues. Germline V lookup: CDR1 LNHDA, CDR2 SQIVND (reference sequence). V lost 3 bases and J 3 bases, leaving 9 bases between the germline ends. CDR3 amino acids: CASSIPPPNQPQHF. The CDR3 DNA reads as TGTGCCAGTAGTATCCCACCACCCAATCAGCCCCAGCATTTT.

This sequence joins TRBV20-1 and TRBJ2-3; 12 bases are a match to TRBD2. J was trimmed by 6 bases and V by 2 bases; bases with no gene match: 9. Germline-derived CDR1 and CDR2 are DFQATT and SNEGSKA (reference sequence). The CDR3 covers 16 residues. CDR3 region: CSARRPSGGARDTQYF. CDR3 nucleotides: TGCAGTGCTAGAAGGCCTAGCGGGGGGGCCCGTGATACGCAGTATTTT.

The CDR3 DNA sequence: TGTGCCAGCAGGCCGACCAGTTTGACTTCACCCCTCCACTTT. This gives the protein CASRPTSLTSPLHF. The chain links TRBV27 to TRBJ1-6, with no clear D. V lost 6 bases to trimming and J lost 9 bases, with 15 bases between them. Germline V gives CDR1 MNHEY, CDR2 SMNVEV (reference sequence). CDR3 length: 14 residues.

This clone has only a few counts. This chain uses TRBV28 with TRBJ1-3, with D unclear. There are 14 residues in the CDR3. Deletions cut 3 bases from V and 2 bases from J, with 8 bases between. The germline CDR1 and CDR2 sequences are MDHEN and SYDVKM. The CDR3 reads CASSLSGAGNTIYF. CDR3 bases: TGTGCCAGCAGTTTGTCAGGAGCTGGAAACACCATATATTTT. Supplemented by reference TRBV28 and TRBJ1-3, the full variable domain reads DVKVTQSSRYLVKRTGEKVFLECVQDMDHENMFWYRQDPGLGLRLIYFSYDVKMKEKGDIPEGYSVSREKKERFSLILESASTNQTSMYLCASSLSGAGNTIYFGEGSWLTVV.

This clone was observed a few times. The chain joins TRBV6-2 or TRBV6-3 to TRBJ1-5; TRBD1 is a possible D gene (6 bases). V dropped 5 bases and J dropped 7 bases, with 15 bases sitting between them. The CDR3 contains 14 residues. CDR1 and CDR2 from the germline V gene are MNHEY and SVGEGT. The CDR3 sequence: CASSRDKPWQPQHF. CDR3 DNA: TGTGCCAGCAGTCGGGACAAGCCTTGGCAGCCCCAGCATTTT.

V gene TRBV5-1 combines with J gene TRBJ1-2; 9 bases match TRBD1. With V trimmed by 4 bases and J by 4 bases, 8 bases remained unmatched. The CDR3 contains 15 residues. CDR1 and CDR2 from the germline V gene are SGHRS and YFSETQ. The CDR3 DNA follows: TGCGCCAGCAGCCCCGGGGACAGGGACCTCTATGGCTACACCTTC. It specifies CASSPGDRDLYGYTF.

For the CDR3, the DNA is TGCAGTGCTAGAGGGACTAGCAGTCTACGAGCGAGAGAGACCCAGTACTTC. Protein sequence: CSARGTSSLRARETQYF. The chain combines TRBV20-1 with TRBJ2-5; TRBD2 matches 8 bases. The CDR3 consists of 17 residues. Trimming took 1 base from V and 4 from J; bases not matched to a gene: 14. CDR1 and CDR2 (germline): DFQATT, SNEGSKA (reference sequence).

This clone was recorded a few times. The rearrangement links TRBV2 to TRBJ1-1, with 8 bases matching TRBD1. Germline trimming cut 6 bases from V and 10 bases from J; bases unmatched to any gene: 10. Per the germline V gene, CDR1 is SNHLY and CDR2 is FYNNEI. The CDR3 contains 13 residues. CDR3 nucleotides: TGTGCCAGCAGATTACAGGGGGGAGGGGGAGCTTTCTTT. This encodes CASRLQGGGGAFF. Based on the CDR3 plus reference TRBV2 and TRBJ1-1, the full variable domain is EPEVTQTPSHQVTQMGQEVILRCVPISNHLYFYWYRQILGQKVEFLVSFYNNEISEKSEIFDDQFSVERPDGSNFTLKIRSTKLEDSAMYFCASRLQGGGGAFFGQGTRLTVV.

The chain uses TRBV20-1 and TRBJ1-2, with a possible D match to TRBD1 (6 bases). Deletions cut 1 base from V and 8 bases from J, with 14 bases between. Germline CDR1 DFQATT, CDR2 SNEGSKA (reference sequence). The CDR3 totals 13 residues. The CDR3 coding sequence is TGCAGTGCTAGAGCTACAGGGATGCGCGGCTACACCTTC. Translating it yields CSARATGMRGYTF.

This clone was counted between two and nine times. In DNA, the CDR3 is TGTGCCAGCAGTTCTCCGAATATGGGACTCGTCTCCTACGAGCAGTACTTC. Amino acids: CASSSPNMGLVSYEQYF. The V and J genes are TRBV28 and TRBJ2-7; D is possibly TRBD2 (6 bases). V dropped 4 bases and J dropped 0 bases, with 19 bases sitting between them. The germline V gene encodes CDR1 MDHEN and CDR2 SYDVKM. This CDR3 region has 17 residues.

This clone appeared once. The V gene is TRBV7-3, the J gene TRBJ2-1; D gene uncertain. V gave up 5 bases and J gave up 11 bases, with 19 bases separating them. The CDR3 covers 14 residues. Germline CDR1 reads SGHTA; CDR2 reads FQGTGA. In nucleotides, the CDR3 is TGTGCCAGCAGCCCCCTGGTGAAACCCCGTCAGCAGTTCTTC. Its translation is CASSPLVKPRQQFF.

The chain recombines TRBV27 with TRBJ2-7; no clear D gene. V lost 1 base and J 1 base, leaving 8 bases between the germline ends. The CDR3 loop spans 14 amino acids. Germline-derived CDR1 and CDR2 are MNHEY and SMNVEV (reference sequence). The CDR3 reads CASSLFLESYEQYF. CDR3 nucleotide sequence: TGTGCCAGCAGTTTATTTCTGGAATCCTACGAGCAGTACTTC.

The chain joins TRBV7-9 to TRBJ2-1; D may be TRBD2 (6 bases). Germline CDR1 and CDR2: SEHNR and FQNEAQ (reference sequence). V was trimmed by 3 bases and J by 7 bases, leaving 13 bases between them. The CDR3 sequence is 14 residues long. In nucleotides, the CDR3 is TGTGCCAGCAGCTTTCTAGCCCGGGGGAATGAGCAGTTCTTC. This sequence encodes CASSFLARGNEQFF.

The rearrangement links TRBV7-2 to TRBJ2-1; 9 bases align to TRBD1. From germline, CDR1 is SGHTA and CDR2 FQGNSA. This CDR3 contains 15 residues. Trimming at V came to 5 bases and at J to 6 bases, leaving 8 bases not matched to a gene. CDR3 nucleotides: TGTGCCAGCAGCCCCGGGACAGGGAGTGGCAATGAGCAGTTCTTC. Its protein is CASSPGTGSGNEQFF.

This chain links TRBV5-5 with TRBJ2-7, with D possibly being TRBD2 (5 bases). Trimming took 0 bases from V and 4 from J, leaving 14 bases between them. Germline V gene data show CDR1 as SGHKS and CDR2 as YYEKEE (reference sequence). CDR3 length: 15 residues. The CDR3 coding sequence is TGTGCCAGCAGCTTGGCCCGGGGATCTAATTACGAGCAGTACTTC. Amino acids: CASSLARGSNYEQYF.

This clone was recorded a few times. The rearrangement uses TRBV18 and TRBJ1-2, with 8 nucleotides matching TRBD1. This CDR3 comprises 16 residues. V dropped 2 bases and J dropped 6; count of bases not matched to a gene: 11. The V gene's germline CDR1 is KGHSH and CDR2 LQKENI. The chain's CDR3 is CASSPEAAGGLDGYTF. CDR3 coding DNA: TGTGCCAGCTCACCAGAGGCCGCAGGGGGCCTTGATGGCTACACCTTC.

The chain combines TRBV7-8 with TRBJ1-5; D is uncertain. Germline loops: CDR1 SGHVS, CDR2 FQNEAQ. The CDR3 sequence is 15 residues long. Trimming left V 2 bases short and J 5 bases short, with 13 bases between. The CDR3 region is CASSLTGLVDQPQHF. As DNA, the CDR3 is TGTGCCAGCAGCTTAACGGGGTTGGTAGATCAGCCCCAGCATTTT.

The gene calls are TRBV7-2 and TRBJ1-2, with 9 bases that match TRBD1. The V segment lost 2 bases and the J segment 6 bases; nucleotides outside the gene matches: 4. Germline CDR1 SGHTA, CDR2 FQGNSA. The CDR3 is 14 amino acids. The CDR3, as DNA: TGTGCCAGCAGCTTAAGGGGACAGGGAGATGGCTACACCTTC. Translating gives CASSLRGQGDGYTF.

This clone showed up many times. This chain uses TRBV6-1 with TRBJ1-2; possibly TRBD1 for D (5 bases). The CDR3 consists of 14 residues. Per germline, CDR1 MNHNS and CDR2 SASEGT. Trimming stripped 6 bases from V and 8 bases from J, with 19 bases between. DNA of the CDR3: TGTGCCAGCAGGCCTCCGGGGACCCGTGGGGGCTACACCTTC. Amino acids: CASRPPGTRGGYTF.

The sample holds a few counts of this clone. The CDR3 DNA reads TGTGCCAGTAGTAAGGGACAGGGCAATCAGCCCCAGCATTTT. It translates to CASSKGQGNQPQHF. The chain uses TRBV19 and TRBJ1-5, with 8 bases that match TRBD1. V dropped 4 bases and J dropped 2; count of bases not matched to a gene: 1. This CDR3 has 14 residues. Per germline, CDR1 LNHDA and CDR2 SQIVND (reference sequence).

This clone was recorded a few times. This chain connects TRBV9 to TRBJ2-3, with 8 positions matching TRBD2. This CDR3 spans 17 amino acids. V lost 2 bases and J lost 2; bases outside the gene matches: 10. Germline CDR1 is SGDLS and CDR2 is YYNGEE. The CDR3 nucleotides are TGTGCCAGCAGCGTGGGACTAGGTCCCCCCTACACAGATACGCAGTATTTT. Its translation: CASSVGLGPPYTDTQYF. The full variable domain, in which reference TRBV9 and TRBJ2-3 provide the parts outside the CDR3, is DSGVTQTPKHLITATGQRVTLRCSPRSGDLSVYWYQQSLDQGLQFLIQYYNGEERAKGNILERFSAQQFPDLHSELNLSSLELGDSALYFCASSVGLGPPYTDTQYFGPGTRLTVL.

Only a few counts were recorded for this clone. This sequence joins TRBV12-3 or TRBV12-4 and TRBJ2-7; tentative D call: TRBD1 (6 bases). The CDR3 is made up of 14 amino acids. V was clipped by 11 bases and J by 1 base, with 18 bases between them. The CDR3 bases are TGTGCCTTCGTGCAGGGGCGGTCTTCCTACGAGCAGTACTTC. Translated: CAFVQGRSSYEQYF.

The chain employs TRBV9 and TRBJ2-6; 14 nucleotides match TRBD2. Germline CDR1 and CDR2: SGDLS and YYNGEE. The CDR3 is 18 amino acids. The ends lost 2 bases at V and 4 bases at J; junction bases unmatched: 5. CDR3 amino acids: CASSVPGLAGAGANVLTF. Here the CDR3 DNA reads TGTGCCAGCAGCGTTCCGGGACTAGCGGGAGCAGGGGCCAACGTCCTGACTTTC.